The 9 T cell receptor beta chains presented below share a single source sample, sequenced in a study of shared clonotypes between healthy human individuals. Clones were read by immunoSEQ multiplex PCR, and TCRdb kept only the in-frame ones, dropping some. The data contain about 1 million clones, 65% to 80% of them singletons. Sequences were obtained from memory CD4+ T cells sorted from blood. Documented subset: CD45RA-negative fraction. The source of these receptors is a man aged 18 to 30 in good health.

This clone was recorded only once. CDR3 in DNA: TGTGCCAGCTCACCACTGGGAGGGTCATGGAATGAGCAGTTCTTC. This encodes CASSPLGGSWNEQFF. J is TRBJ2-1 and V is TRBV18; 7 bases fit TRBD2. Germline CDR1 KGHSH, CDR2 LQKENI. The CDR3 runs to 15 residues. V was pared by 1 base and J by 7 bases, with 7 bases of the junction left unmatched.

The V and J genes are TRBV4-3 and TRBJ2-7; perhaps TRBD2 as D (6 bases). This CDR3 has 14 residues. CDR1 is LGHNA, CDR2 YSLEER, per germline. The V end was cut by 4 bases, the J end by 2 bases, with 12 bases between. The DNA of the CDR3 is TGCGCCAGCAGCCCCCGGGACTTCACCTACGAGCAGTACTTC. This encodes CASSPRDFTYEQYF.

V gene TRBV5-1 combines with J gene TRBJ1-3; D is possibly TRBD1 (6 bases). The CDR3 runs to 14 residues. Germline V CDR1 and CDR2: SGHRS, YFSETQ. Trimming stripped 9 bases from V and 4 bases from J, with 17 bases between. CDR3 DNA: TGCGCCACCTCGCCGGGGGCAGGGGGAAACACCATATATTTT. Translated, it gives CATSPGAGGNTIYF.

The chain employs TRBV7-3 and TRBJ2-7, with 8 bases matching TRBD1. CDR3 length equals 13 residues. Germline CDR1 SGHTA, CDR2 FQGTGA. V was clipped by 7 bases and J by 5 bases; unmatched bases: 7. Here the CDR3 DNA reads TGTGCCAGCATGCGGCAGGGGGCCAACGAGCAGTACTTC. Translation gives CASMRQGANEQYF.

This chain uses TRBV4-3 with TRBJ2-7, with TRBD1 matching over 8 bases. This CDR3 is 15 amino acids long. In germline, CDR1 is LGHNA, CDR2 YSLEER. Losses at the gene ends were 5 bases for V and 4 bases for J; bases not matched to a gene: 10. The CDR3 DNA reads TGCGCCAGCAGCTCTCGGACAGGGTTTGTGTACGAGCAGTACTTC. This translates into CASSSRTGFVYEQYF.

J is TRBJ2-5 and V is TRBV29-1; 8 nucleotides agree with TRBD1. This CDR3 comprises 14 residues. V lost 8 bases and J lost 1; bases outside the gene matches: 9. Germline V gene sequence: CDR1 SQVTM, CDR2 ANQGSEA. The CDR3 is CSSSGGTTQETQYF. The CDR3 region has the DNA TGCAGCTCATCAGGGGGCACAACCCAAGAGACCCAGTACTTC.

The chain is built from TRBV30 and TRBJ1-1; the D is unclear. Trimming left V 7 bases short and J 3 bases short, with 12 bases between. There are 12 residues in the CDR3. Germline CDR1 reads GTSNPN; CDR2 reads SVGIG (reference sequence). Here the CDR3 reads CASTAAYTEAFF. The CDR3 nucleotides read TGTGCCTCGACGGCTGCGTACACTGAAGCTTTCTTT.

This chain links TRBV27 with TRBJ2-7; the match to TRBD1 covers 10 bases. The CDR3 runs to 15 residues. J gave up 6 bases and V 6 bases, and 11 bases lay outside the gene matches. The germline V gene has CDR1 MNHEY and CDR2 SMNVEV (reference sequence). CDR3 sequence (DNA): TGTGCCAGCAGCTCCGGGACAGGGGTTTTCGGCGAGCAGTACTTC. This encodes CASSSGTGVFGEQYF.

CDR3 sequence (DNA): TGTGCCAGCAGCCCACCACAAACGGGGTCCGGCTATGGCTACACCTTC. This codes for CASSPPQTGSGYGYTF. The V and J genes are TRBV5-4 and TRBJ1-2, with D unresolved. The CDR3 totals 16 residues. V lost 4 bases and J lost 4, with 20 bases in between. Germline assignment: CDR1 SGHNT and CDR2 YYREEE (reference sequence).